The rows below give T cell receptor beta chains drawn from one sample of a study of T cell changes during pregnancy in multiple sclerosis. TCRdb's table, derived via immunoSEQ multiplex PCR, lists solely in-frame clones and lacks some. The sample contains tens of thousands of clones, about nine tenths of which appear only once. The sequencing here drew on CD8+ T cells from peripheral blood mononuclear cells, taken in the second trimester of pregnancy. The receptor source for this set is a female donor with multiple sclerosis, enrolled in a pregnancy study. Both conserved end residues are part of each CDR3. A D gene is named only where the DNA matches it firmly. The listing skips clone size in some rows; elsewhere it reads once, few, many or a size class.

clone size	J gene	D gene	V gene	CDR3 protein	CDR3 DNA
medium-sized	TRBJ2-1	TRBD2	TRBV27	CASSSGRLAGGNEQFF	TGTGCCAGCAGTTCCGGAAGACTAGCGGGAGGGAATGAGCAGTTCTTC
once	TRBJ2-3	.	TRBV27	CASRIQPSTDTQYF	TGTGCCAGCAGAATACAGCCGAGCACAGATACGCAGTATTTT
once	TRBJ2-7	TRBD2	TRBV2	CASSEVGGSPYEQYF	TGTGCCAGCAGTGAAGTGGGGGGGAGTCCTTACGAGCAGTACTTC
.	TRBJ2-1	.	TRBV27	CASCPTAHPSNEQFF	TGTGCCAGTTGTCCGACTGCGCACCCCTCCAATGAGCAGTTCTTC
.	TRBJ2-3	TRBD1	TRBV7-6	CASSLALPGQGADTQYF	TGTGCCAGCAGCTTAGCGCTCCCGGGACAGGGAGCAGATACGCAGTATTTT
.	TRBJ2-3	TRBD2	TRBV9	CASSVAPGLAGGADTQYF	TGTGCCAGCAGCGTAGCTCCGGGACTAGCGGGAGGGGCAGATACGCAGTATTTT
.	TRBJ1-2	.	TRBV7-6	CASSPRRTHYGYTF	TGTGCCAGCAGCCCGCGCCGGACTCACTATGGCTACACCTTC
.	TRBJ2-1	TRBD2	TRBV6-1	CASSEWGREGYNEQFF	TGTGCCAGCAGTGAATGGGGACGGGAGGGATACAATGAGCAGTTCTTC
.	TRBJ2-3	TRBD2	TRBV13	CASRRIAWTSGSTDTQYF	TGTGCCAGCAGGAGGATAGCTTGGACTAGCGGAAGCACAGATACGCAGTATTTT
.	TRBJ1-1	TRBD1	TRBV29-1	CSVLPLTDRGEAFF	TGCAGCGTTCTCCCGTTGACCGACAGGGGGGAAGCTTTCTTT
once	TRBJ2-3	.	TRBV5-4	CASSSRTGTTDTQYF	TGTGCCAGCAGCTCACGGACGGGAACCACAGATACGCAGTATTTT
once	TRBJ1-1	.	TRBV28	CASSSLGESTEAFF	TGTGCCAGCAGTTCCCTAGGGGAATCCACTGAAGCTTTCTTT
.	TRBJ2-7	TRBD2	TRBV10-2	CASSGIAGGREQYF	TGCGCCAGCAGTGGAATAGCGGGAGGACGCGAGCAGTACTTC
.	TRBJ2-5	TRBD2	TRBV27	CASSLIAGGPRKTQYF	TGTGCCAGCAGTCTGATAGCGGGAGGGCCCAGGAAGACCCAGTACTTC
.	TRBJ2-3	.	TRBV9	CASSVGDWTDTDTQYF	TGTGCCAGCAGCGTAGGGGATTGGACAGACACAGATACGCAGTATTTT
.	TRBJ2-2	.	TRBV7-3	CASSPSGERTGELFF	TGTGCCAGCAGCCCATCGGGAGAGAGGACCGGGGAGCTGTTTTTT
.	TRBJ1-3	TRBD1	TRBV4-1	CASSLSPVARGAGGNTIYF	TGCGCCAGCAGCCTCTCCCCAGTCGCCAGGGGGGCTGGAGGAAACACCATATATTTT
.	TRBJ1-3	.	TRBV5-5	CASSLAHFSGNTIYF	TGTGCCAGCAGCTTGGCGCACTTCTCTGGAAACACCATATATTTT
.	TRBJ2-5	TRBD1	TRBV13	CASSPPGTEKTPQGGQYF	TGTGCCAGCAGCCCCCCCGGGACAGAAAAAACACCCCAAGGGGGCCAGTACTTC
.	TRBJ2-5	TRBD2	TRBV4-2	CASSQDSSSGDQETQYF	TGTGCCAGCAGCCAAGATTCTTCTAGCGGGGATCAAGAGACCCAGTACTTC
.	TRBJ2-7	.	TRBV29-1	CSVREGGEQYF	TGCAGCGTCCGAGAGGGAGGCGAGCAGTACTTC
.	TRBJ2-3	.	TRBV21-1	CASSKFLLAGGTDTQYF	TGTGCCAGCAGCAAATTCCTACTAGCGGGAGGCACAGATACGCAGTATTTT
once	TRBJ2-3	.	TRBV28	CASGSPSTDTQYF	TGTGCCAGCGGGAGTCCTAGCACAGATACGCAGTATTTT
.	TRBJ2-1	.	TRBV19	CASSIGDISYNEQFF	TGTGCCAGTAGTATCGGGGACATCTCCTACAATGAGCAGTTCTTC
.	TRBJ1-1	TRBD1	TRBV10-3	CAIRTDRGGTEAFF	TGTGCCATCAGAACCGACAGGGGGGGCACTGAAGCTTTCTTT
.	TRBJ2-2	TRBD2	TRBV28	CASSYAGETTGELFF	TGTGCCAGCAGTTACGCGGGAGAGACCACCGGGGAGCTGTTTTTT
.	TRBJ2-7	.	TRBV7-2	CASSFGTGDGYEQYF	TGTGCCAGCAGCTTCGGGACGGGAGATGGTTACGAGCAGTACTTC
.	TRBJ1-2	.	TRBV5-4	CASSSPTENYGYTF	TGTGCCAGCAGCTCTCCGACAGAAAACTATGGCTACACCTTC
medium-sized	TRBJ2-7	.	TRBV12-5	CASGFAPPNEQYF	TGTGCTAGTGGTTTTGCCCCTCCTAACGAGCAGTACTTC
once	TRBJ2-7	.	TRBV29-1	CSVWTEDSYEQYF	TGCAGCGTATGGACGGAGGACTCCTACGAGCAGTACTTC
.	TRBJ2-1	TRBD2	TRBV5-1	CASSGGTSGSSYNEQFF	TGCGCCAGCAGCGGCGGGACTAGCGGGAGCTCCTACAATGAGCAGTTCTTC
.	TRBJ2-1	TRBD1	TRBV10-2	CASGWWNTGQNYNEQFF	TGCGCCAGCGGGTGGTGGAATACGGGACAGAACTACAATGAGCAGTTCTTC
.	TRBJ2-1	TRBD2	TRBV6-6	CAAGLAGPSSYNEQFF	TGTGCCGCCGGACTAGCGGGACCGAGCTCCTACAATGAGCAGTTCTTC
.	TRBJ2-1	.	TRBV28	CASSLLTGSYNEQFF	TGTGCCAGCAGCCTCCTGACAGGCTCCTACAATGAGCAGTTCTTC
.	TRBJ1-1	.	TRBV10-3	CAISGSQGSTNTEAFF	TGTGCCATCAGTGGATCGCAGGGAAGCACGAACACTGAAGCTTTCTTT
once	TRBJ2-1	.	TRBV13	CASRAAGEQFF	TGTGCCAGCAGGGCAGCGGGTGAGCAGTTCTTC
once	TRBJ2-3	.	TRBV30	CAWSVPLVDITDTQYF	TGTGCCTGGAGTGTCCCTCTTGTTGACATCACAGATACGCAGTATTTT